The 3 T cell receptor beta chains in this list originate from one sample, sequenced in a study of T-cell memory formation after mild COVID-19. TCRdb independently ran MiXCR on the 5' RACE reads; one entry per CDR3 protein. The sample records about 190,000 distinct CDR3 sequences, 15% to 20% being singletons. Sequencing was carried out using PBMCs or a T cell subset sorted from them (not recorded which). These receptors originate from an adult woman who had mild COVID-19 (a few samples of this study predate the infection). Cell type and time point are not known.

This chain connects TRBV12-3 or TRBV12-4 to TRBJ1-1, with no clear D. The germline V and J ends were trimmed by 5 bases and 6 bases, with 13 bases remaining between them. The CDR3 has 13 amino acids. CDR3 region: CASSHPLGPEAFF. CDR3 sequence (DNA): TGTGCCAGCAGTCACCCTCTGGGCCCTGAAGCTTTCTTT.

The chain joins TRBV6-1 to TRBJ2-2, with D unclear. V dropped 1 base and J dropped 4 bases, with 7 bases sitting between them. The CDR3 loop spans 14 amino acids. Germline V gene sequence: CDR1 MNHNS, CDR2 SASEGT. CDR3 residues: CASSEGPFTGELFF. DNA of the CDR3: TGTGCCAGCAGTGAAGGGCCTTTCACCGGGGAGCTGTTTTTT.

This clonotype was seen more than once but under ten times. This rearrangement joins TRBV20-1 to TRBJ1-2; TRBD1 agrees at 10 bases. The germline CDR1 and CDR2 sequences are DFQATT and SNEGSKA (reference sequence). Unmatched junction bases numbered 4, after V lost 2 bases and J lost 7 bases. The CDR3 is made up of 13 amino acids. The CDR3 is CSARMTGGLGYTF. The CDR3 DNA is TGCAGTGCTAGAATGACAGGGGGCCTTGGCTACACCTTC.